The 24 T cell receptor beta chains presented below share a single source sample, sequenced in a study of CD8+CD57+ T cells in acquired aplastic anemia (dated by TCRdb to 2016 to 2019). Patients chosen for sequencing had shown expansion of CD8+CD57+ cells by flow cytometry. The sequencer listed for this sample is Illumina HiSeq 2000. Genomic DNA served as template for TCR beta VDJ combination and CDR3 sequence profiling. The raw public data were reprocessed by TCRdb itself: fastp quality trimming at Q25, MiXCR clonotype calling, in-frame beta chains only. Each entry merges the rows of one CDR3 protein and shows their most common DNA and genes. A total of under 500,000 distinct CDR3 sequences appear in this sample, approximately 32% of them only once. 0.7% to 1% of the sample is held by the ten biggest clonotypes. Sequenced sample: sorted CD4+, CD8+, or CD8+CD57+ T cells (not recorded which) from PBMCs. The receptors here all came from a human donor with aplastic anemia.

For this clonotype: This sequence may be a read error, since a much larger clone differs from it by one base. The genes are TRBV19 and TRBJ1-2; D is uncertain. The CDR3 extends over 15 amino acids. V lost 6 bases, J lost 0 bases, and 14 bases lay in between. Germline V gene sequence: CDR1 LNHDA, CDR2 SQIVND (reference sequence). CDR3 in amino acids: CASRNSEGPNYGYTF. CDR3 nucleotides: TGTGCCAGTAGAAACTCGGAAGGCCCTAACTATGGCTACACCTTC.

About this clonotype: The junction departs from the called germline gene at one end, perhaps through a read error. This rearrangement joins TRBV14 to TRBJ2-2, with 7 bases identical to TRBD1. This CDR3 has 17 residues. The germline CDR1 and CDR2 sequences are SGHDN and FVKESK. The CDR3 protein is CASIQVKGQTYTGELFF. In nucleotides, the CDR3 is TGTGCCAGCATCCAAGTGAAGGGACAGACGTACACCGGGGAGCTGTTTTTT.

Note on this clonotype: A much more abundant neighbour one base away suggests this may be a read error. V usage is TRBV10-3 and J usage is TRBJ2-5; 9 bases line up with TRBD2. CDR1 is ENHRY, CDR2 SYGVKD, per germline. CDR3 size: 16 residues. Trimming removed 4 bases from V and 2 bases from J; junction bases left unmatched: 8. DNA of the CDR3: TGTGCCATCAGTGCTCCTAGCGGGGCACTACAAGAGACCCAGTACTTC. Translation gives CAISAPSGALQETQYF.

J is TRBJ2-7 and V is TRBV20-1; D is tentatively TRBD1 or TRBD2 (5 bases each). The CDR3 runs 12 residues. V gave up 6 bases and J gave up 6 bases, with 15 bases separating them. Germline CDR1 is DFQATT and CDR2 is SNEGSKA (reference sequence). CDR3 amino acids: CSAAGYRGEQYF. CDR3 bases: TGCAGTGCGGCAGGGTACCGGGGCGAGCAGTACTTC.

V is TRBV12-3 or TRBV12-4 and J is TRBJ2-5; TRBD1 agrees at 7 bases. There are 15 residues in the CDR3. After removal of 5 bases from V and 4 bases from J, the junction contained 10 bases not matched to a gene. This CDR3 reads CASSLGQAALETQYF. DNA for the CDR3: TGTGCCAGCAGTCTCGGACAGGCGGCCCTAGAGACCCAGTACTTC.

This clonotype was detected a few times. An end of the junction differs from the germline gene, which may be a read error. The J gene is TRBJ1-4, the V gene TRBV7-3, with 9 bases fitting TRBD1. The CDR3 loop spans 14 amino acids. Germline V CDR1 and CDR2: SGHTA, FQGTGA. The CDR3 DNA sequence: TGTGCCAGCAGCTTGACAGGGGGTAATGAAAAACTGCTTTTT. It is translated as CASSLTGGNEKLLF.

The chain uses TRBV20-1 and TRBJ2-1; 14 bases agree with TRBD2. Germline CDR1 reads DFQATT; CDR2 reads SNEGSKA (reference sequence). There are 14 residues in the CDR3. The V and J ends lost 4 bases and 8 bases, in that order; junction bases with no gene match: 4. The CDR3 spells CSAKGTSGSYEQFF. CDR3 bases: TGCAGTGCTAAAGGGACTAGCGGGAGCTATGAGCAGTTCTTC.

This clonotype was found a few times. The J gene is TRBJ1-4, the V gene TRBV14; D is ambiguous. Germline V gene sequence: CDR1 SGHDN, CDR2 FVKESK. CDR3 length: 14 amino acids. Trimming took 2 bases from V and 5 from J, leaving 9 bases between them. The CDR3, as DNA: TGTGCCAGCAGCCAACGCGAAACCAATGAAAAACTGTTTTTT. Protein: CASSQRETNEKLFF.

This clonotype was recorded many times. The V gene is TRBV19, the J gene TRBJ1-2; D is undetermined. Germline loops: CDR1 LNHDA, CDR2 SQIVND (reference sequence). The CDR3 has 11 residues. Trimming shortened V by 4 bases and J by 3 bases, and 3 bases separated the two germline ends. This chain's CDR3 is CASSKDYGYTF. CDR3 bases: TGTGCCAGTAGTAAGGACTATGGCTACACCTTC.

The chain carries TRBV20-1 and TRBJ1-2; 8 bases agree with TRBD1. V lost 3 bases, J lost 3 bases, and 6 bases stayed unmatched. CDR3 length equals 14 residues. Germline-derived CDR1 and CDR2 are DFQATT and SNEGSKA (reference sequence). The chain's CDR3 is CSASGQGAYYGYTF. The DNA of the CDR3 is TGCAGTGCTAGCGGGCAGGGGGCATACTATGGCTACACCTTC.

Comment on this clonotype: A much larger clone differs from this one at a single base, so this may be a read error. V usage is TRBV20-1 and J usage is TRBJ2-5, with 7 bases identical to TRBD2. The germline V gene encodes CDR1 DFQATT and CDR2 SNEGSKA (reference sequence). This CDR3 comprises 11 residues. In DNA form, the CDR3 reads TGCACTGGGGTTGGGGGGGGGACCCAGTACTTC. Amino acid sequence: CTGVGGGTQYF.

This clonotype was picked up a small number of times. The rearrangement uses TRBV10-3 and TRBJ1-1; TRBD1 is a possible D gene (5 bases). This CDR3 has 16 amino acids. V lost 5 bases and J 5 bases, leaving 21 bases between the germline ends. Per the germline V gene, CDR1 is ENHRY and CDR2 is SYGVKD. CDR3 amino acids: CAISLAPSTWGTEAFF. The CDR3 DNA is TGTGCCATCAGTTTAGCCCCGAGTACGTGGGGGACTGAAGCTTTCTTT.

This clonotype was picked up many times. The gene calls are TRBV15 and TRBJ2-2; a possible D gene is TRBD1 (6 bases). Germline V gene sequence: CDR1 LNHNV, CDR2 YYDKDF (reference sequence). The CDR3 runs to 15 residues. V lost 2 bases, J lost 5 bases, and 12 bases lay in between. The DNA of the CDR3 is TGTGCCACCAGCAGATCGGGACACGTAACCGGGGAGCTGTTTTTT. This codes for CATSRSGHVTGELFF.

This clonotype was found a few times. CDR3 in amino acids: CASTQGGEQYF. CDR3 DNA sequence: TGTGCCTCCACCCAGGGAGGCGAGCAGTACTTC. The chain is built from TRBV6-5 and TRBJ2-7, with a weak D call TRBD2 (6 bases). This CDR3 contains 11 residues. The V end was cut by 11 bases, the J end by 6 bases, with 14 bases between. Germline-derived CDR1 and CDR2 are MNHEY and SVGAGI.

This clonotype was detected ten times or more. V is TRBV29-1 and J is TRBJ1-3; D is unclear. V lost 5 bases, J lost 0 bases, and 17 bases lay in between. The length of the CDR3 is 16 residues. The germline CDR1 and CDR2 sequences are SQVTM and ANQGSEA. The CDR3 DNA is TGCAGCGTTTCTTACCACCGCGGTATCTCTGGAAACACCATATATTTT. Its translation is CSVSYHRGISGNTIYF.

The sample holds a few counts of this clonotype. DNA of the CDR3: TGTGCCAGCACCCTTGGGCAGTATAGCAATCAGCCCCAGCATTTT. This gives the protein CASTLGQYSNQPQHF. This chain joins TRBV5-6 and TRBJ1-5; D gene uncertain. Germline-derived CDR1 and CDR2 are SGHDT and YYEEEE. The CDR3 is 15 amino acids. V lost 6 bases and J 0 bases, leaving 13 bases between the germline ends. The whole variable domain, remainder taken from reference TRBV5-6 and TRBJ1-5, is DAGVTQSPTHLIKTRGQQVTLRCSPKSGHDTVSWYQQALGQGPQFIFQYYEEEERQRGNFPDRFSGHQFPNYSSELNVNALLLGDSALYLCASTLGQYSNQPQHFGDGTRLSIL.

The table lists this clonotype with many counts. This chain joins TRBV7-3 and TRBJ2-7; D not certain. CDR1 and CDR2 (germline): SGHTA, FQGTGA. There are 11 residues in the CDR3. Trimming took off 7 bases at V and 4 bases at J, with 8 bases between the two ends. The CDR3 is CASNWAYEQYF. The CDR3 DNA reads as TGTGCCAGCAATTGGGCATACGAGCAGTACTTC.

This chain joins TRBV20-1 and TRBJ1-1, with D unclear. The V gene lost 1 base and the J gene lost 5 bases, with 11 bases spanning the gap. The CDR3 is 13 residues long. Germline V gene data show CDR1 as DFQATT and CDR2 as SNEGSKA (reference sequence). The CDR3 spells CSARVVGGTEAFF. CDR3 sequence (DNA): TGCAGTGCTAGAGTGGTGGGTGGGACTGAAGCTTTCTTT.

This clonotype was seen a handful of times. The CDR3 bases are TGTGCCAGCAGTTTATGGACCGGGACAGGGTACGACAATGAGCAGTTCTTC. It codes for CASSLWTGTGYDNEQFF. This chain links TRBV25-1 with TRBJ2-1, with TRBD1 matching over 9 bases. Losses at the gene ends were 5 bases for V and 5 bases for J; bases not matched to a gene: 13. The CDR3 runs to 17 residues. Looked up from germline, CDR1 is MGHDK and CDR2 is SYGVNS.

Here the CDR3 DNA reads TGTGCCTGGGGTTCTGGGGCCAACGTCCTGACTTTC. Amino acid sequence: CAWGSGANVLTF. V and J are TRBV30 and TRBJ2-6; D unresolved. The CDR3 covers 12 residues. Germline V CDR1 and CDR2: GTSNPN, SVGIG (reference sequence). V was cut by 5 bases and J by 1 base, with 3 bases left in between.

The V and J genes are TRBV27 and TRBJ2-4, with 12 bases identical to TRBD2. The length of the CDR3 is 17 residues. V trimming: 6 bases; J trimming: 0 bases; junction bases outside the gene matches: 6. Germline V lookup: CDR1 MNHEY, CDR2 SMNVEV (reference sequence). The CDR3 region has the DNA TGTGCCAGCAGCCAGACTAGCGGGGGCCTAGCCAAAAACATTCAGTACTTC. This gives the protein CASSQTSGGLAKNIQYF.

This clonotype occurred a few times. V usage is TRBV11-1 and J usage is TRBJ2-3; D tentatively fits TRBD1 or TRBD2 (5 bases each). CDR3 length equals 14 residues. V lost 6 bases and J 2 bases, leaving 12 bases between the germline ends. Germline lookup yields CDR1 SGHAT and CDR2 FQDESV (reference sequence). CDR3 bases: TGTGCCAGCAGAAATTTGGGGGACACAGATACGCAGTATTTT. This gives the protein CASRNLGDTDTQYF.

The chain joins TRBV7-6 to TRBJ2-6, with 10 bases identical to TRBD1. The CDR3 has 18 amino acids. Per germline, CDR1 SGHVS and CDR2 FNYEAQ. Germline trimming cut 1 base from V and 0 bases from J; bases unmatched to any gene: 3. The CDR3 is CASSLVTGGDSGANVLTF. Written as DNA, the CDR3 is TGTGCCAGCAGCTTAGTGACAGGGGGCGACTCTGGGGCCAACGTCCTGACTTTC.

This chain connects TRBV5-1 to TRBJ1-4, with 8 bases fitting TRBD1. This CDR3 is 15 amino acids long. V gave up 4 bases and J gave up 11 bases; unmatched junction bases: 13. The germline V gene encodes CDR1 SGHRS and CDR2 YFSETQ. The CDR3 sequence is CASSLEGQGARKLFF. CDR3 nucleotide sequence: TGCGCCAGCAGCCTAGAGGGGCAGGGGGCGCGGAAACTGTTTTTT. The whole variable domain, remainder taken from reference TRBV5-1 and TRBJ1-4, is KAGVTQTPRYLIKTRGQQVTLSCSPISGHRSVSWYQQTPGQGLQFLFEYFSETQRNKGNFPGRFSGRQFSNSRSEMNVSTLELGDSALYLCASSLEGQGARKLFFGSGTQLSVL.